One and the same sample provided the 21 T cell receptor beta chains below, sequenced in a study of neurological immune-mediated disorders. MiXCR, applied by TCRdb to the 5' RACE reads, yields one record per CDR3 protein. Of about 82,000 distinct CDR3 sequences listed, approximately 2.4% were seen once; the top ten hold 0.9% to 1.4%. The sequencing sample was made of PBMCs. These receptors all stem from a woman younger than 45 with multiple sclerosis.

This clonotype appeared many times. This sequence joins TRBV7-2 and TRBJ2-7; tentatively, D is TRBD2 (5 bases). The CDR3 has 13 amino acids. V dropped 4 bases and J dropped 1 base, with 8 bases sitting between them. CDR1 and CDR2 from the germline V gene are SGHTA and FQGNSA. CDR3 DNA sequence: TGTGCCAGCAGCTCGGACTTGTCCTACGAGCAGTACTTC. Translated, it gives CASSSDLSYEQYF.

This clonotype has a count of ten or more. This rearrangement joins TRBV5-1 to TRBJ2-3, with 7 nucleotides matching TRBD2. This CDR3 region has 15 residues. V trimming: 0 bases; J trimming: 5 bases; junction bases outside the gene matches: 6. The germline V gene encodes CDR1 SGHRS and CDR2 YFSETQ. The DNA for the CDR3 is TGCGCCAGCAGCTTGGAATCCAGCGGGATAGATACGCAGTATTTT. It specifies CASSLESSGIDTQYF.

This clonotype was counted many times. The chain couples TRBV6-2 or TRBV6-3 to TRBJ2-3; D gene uncertain. This CDR3 contains 14 residues. Deletions cut 2 bases from V and 1 base from J, with 7 bases between. The germline gives CDR1 MNHEY, CDR2 SVGEGT. This chain's CDR3 is CASSYDSGTDTQYF. CDR3 in DNA: TGTGCCAGCAGTTACGACTCAGGCACAGATACGCAGTATTTT.

This clonotype came up many times. This chain connects TRBV2 to TRBJ1-3; D gene uncertain. The V gene lost 6 bases and the J gene lost 4 bases, with 4 bases spanning the gap. Germline CDR1 SNHLY, CDR2 FYNNEI. There are 11 residues in the CDR3. CDR3 protein: CASRGGNTIYF. CDR3 nucleotides: TGTGCCAGCAGGGGGGGAAACACCATATATTTT.

This clonotype was observed many times. V gene TRBV15 combines with J gene TRBJ1-4; 7 bases match TRBD1. The CDR3 loop spans 14 amino acids. Germline CDR1 is LNHNV and CDR2 is YYDKDF (reference sequence). With 6 bases clipped from V and 7 bases from J, the junction kept 8 bases outside the gene matches. The CDR3 coding sequence is TGTGCCACCAGTACACAGGGGATTGGTGAAAAACTGTTTTTT. Amino acid sequence: CATSTQGIGEKLFF.

This clonotype was seen at least ten times. This rearrangement joins TRBV7-2 to TRBJ1-1, with unresolved D. V was clipped by 4 bases and J by 1 base, with 10 bases between them. The CDR3 has 14 amino acids. Germline V gives CDR1 SGHTA, CDR2 FQGNSA. This CDR3 reads CASSSIVTNTEAFF. The CDR3 coding sequence is TGTGCCAGCAGCTCTATTGTGACGAACACTGAAGCTTTCTTT.

About this clonotype itself: A much more abundant neighbour one base away suggests this may be a read error. The chain has TRBV7-9 and TRBJ2-5, with D possibly being TRBD2 (5 bases). CDR3 length: 14 amino acids. Per germline, CDR1 SEHNR and CDR2 FQNEAQ (reference sequence). V was clipped by 4 bases and J by 1 base, with 10 bases between them. The CDR3 loop is CASSYLLGQETQYF. The CDR3 coding sequence is TGTGCCAGCAGCTACCTACTAGGCCAAGAGACCCAGTACTTC.

The table lists this clonotype with many counts. DNA of the CDR3: TGTGCCAGCAGCTCGAGCTTTCTCTATGGCTACACCTTC. Its protein is CASSSSFLYGYTF. The chain uses TRBV14 and TRBJ1-2; D not certain. The CDR3 runs 13 residues. Germline CDR1 is SGHDN and CDR2 is FVKESK. Trimming removed 5 bases from V and 4 bases from J, with 11 bases in between. The entire variable domain, with the rest obtained from reference TRBV14 and TRBJ1-2, is as follows: EAGVTQFPSHSVIEKGQTVTLRCDPISGHDNLYWYRRVMGKEIKFLLHFVKESKQDESGMPNNRFLAERTGGTYSTLKVQPAELEDSGVYFCASSSSFLYGYTFGSGTRLTVV.

This clonotype was detected ten times or more. V is TRBV7-2 and J is TRBJ2-1; TRBD2 might be the D (5 bases). Trimming took off 2 bases at V and 8 bases at J, with 13 bases between the two ends. CDR3 length equals 14 residues. Per the germline V gene, CDR1 is SGHTA and CDR2 is FQGNSA. In DNA, the CDR3 is TGTGCCAGCAGCTTAAATGGAGGAATAGATGAGCAGTTCTTC. It specifies CASSLNGGIDEQFF.

This clonotype appeared many times. The CDR3 is CASSSPQGSLNTEAFF. CDR3 coding DNA: TGTGCCAGCAGCTCGCCACAGGGGTCCCTGAACACTGAAGCTTTCTTT. The chain employs TRBV5-6 and TRBJ1-1, with TRBD1 matching 7 bases. Germline CDR1 is SGHDT and CDR2 is YYEEEE. This CDR3 region has 16 residues. The ends lost 3 bases at V and 0 bases at J; junction bases unmatched: 8.

The rearrangement links TRBV5-1 to TRBJ2-1; TRBD2 matches at 12 bases. V dropped 4 bases and J dropped 9; count of bases not matched to a gene: 8. In germline, CDR1 is SGHRS, CDR2 YFSETQ. The CDR3 has 15 amino acids. CDR3 in DNA: TGCGCCAGCAGCGTGGCTAGCGGGAGGGCCAGTGAGCAGTTCTTC. This codes for CASSVASGRASEQFF.

In its sample, this clonotype was seen many times. V gene TRBV27 combines with J gene TRBJ2-5; either TRBD1 or TRBD2 may supply D (5 bases each). The ends were cut back, 6 bases at V and 2 bases at J, with 16 bases in the middle. The CDR3 has 15 residues. Germline lookup yields CDR1 MNHEY and CDR2 SMNVEV (reference sequence). CDR3 in amino acids: CASSPAGTYQETQYF. The CDR3 DNA reads as TGTGCCAGCAGCCCCGCCGGGACGTATCAAGAGACCCAGTACTTC.

Many counts were recorded for this clonotype. V and J are TRBV18 and TRBJ2-3, with 8 positions matching TRBD2. There are 15 residues in the CDR3. Germline V CDR1 and CDR2: KGHSH, LQKENI. Trimming took 3 bases from V and 3 from J; bases not matched to a gene: 5. CDR3 residues: CASSPAGGSTDTQYF. The DNA of the CDR3 is TGTGCCAGCTCACCGGCGGGAGGATCGACAGATACGCAGTATTTT.

This clonotype has at least ten counts. CDR3 sequence (DNA): TGTGCCAGCGCCCGCGAGCTCGATGAGCAGTTCTTC. Translating gives CASARELDEQFF. The V and J genes are TRBV5-6 and TRBJ2-1, with D unclear. Germline values: CDR1 SGHDT, CDR2 YYEEEE. This CDR3 is 12 amino acids long. V lost 7 bases and J 8 bases, leaving 13 bases between the germline ends.

This clonotype showed up many times. This chain connects TRBV5-1 to TRBJ2-1; either TRBD1 or TRBD2 may supply D (7 bases each). Trimming left V 4 bases short and J 6 bases short, with 17 bases between. CDR1 is SGHRS, CDR2 YFSETQ, per germline. The CDR3 loop spans 15 amino acids. The CDR3: CASSPNGGDSNEQFF. CDR3 DNA: TGCGCCAGCAGCCCCAATGGGGGGGACAGCAATGAGCAGTTCTTC.

This clonotype was counted ten times or more. The chain couples TRBV7-2 to TRBJ2-3; 8 bases match TRBD1. The CDR3 totals 16 residues. Looked up from germline, CDR1 is SGHTA and CDR2 is FQGNSA. V dropped 2 bases and J dropped 3; count of bases not matched to a gene: 7. CDR3: CASSLQGALITDTQYF. The CDR3 bases are TGTGCCAGCAGCTTACAGGGGGCGCTGATAACAGATACGCAGTATTTT.

With respect to this clonotype: A read error may explain this, as a much larger clone is one base away. This chain uses TRBV27 with TRBJ1-5, with 8 bases fitting TRBD1. This CDR3 has 14 residues. Germline CDR1 MNHEY, CDR2 SMNVEV (reference sequence). The CDR3 spells CASRQGAYNQPQNF. CDR3 nucleotides: TGTGCCAGCAGGCAGGGGGCCTACAATCAGCCCCAGAATTTT.

This clonotype was seen ten or more times. The chain employs TRBV5-6 and TRBJ2-5; weak D call: TRBD1 (6 bases). Germline CDR1 reads SGHDT; CDR2 reads YYEEEE. Trimming pared 1 base from V and 3 bases from J, leaving 10 bases between. CDR3 length: 14 residues. The CDR3 reads CASSLTGTKETQYF. The CDR3 coding sequence is TGTGCCAGCAGCTTGACAGGGACAAAAGAGACCCAGTACTTC.

Details on this clonotype: This may arise from a read error, as a much more abundant clone is one base away. It is likely a read error, because the conserved phenylalanine at the end of the CDR3 is missing. The V gene is TRBV29-1, the J gene TRBJ2-6; no definite D call. Germline CDR1 is SQVTM and CDR2 is ANQGSEA. Trimming pared 5 bases from V and 4 bases from J, leaving 9 bases between. The CDR3 length is 13 residues. CDR3 in DNA: TGCAGCGTTCAGGCCGTAGGGGCCAACGTCCTGACTTGC. The encoded protein is CSVQAVGANVLTC.

This clonotype appeared many times. The CDR3 reads CASSPFRDGAYEQYF. CDR3 in DNA: TGTGCCAGCTCTCCATTCCGGGACGGGGCCTACGAGCAGTACTTC. This chain links TRBV18 with TRBJ2-7; D possibly matches TRBD1 or TRBD2 (5 bases each). Germline loops: CDR1 KGHSH, CDR2 LQKENI. Deletions cut 6 bases from V and 2 bases from J, with 17 bases between. The CDR3 consists of 15 residues. The variable domain in full, with the rest retrieved from reference TRBV18 and TRBJ2-7, is NAGVMQNPRHLVRRRGQEARLRCSPMKGHSHVYWYRQLPEEGLKFMVYLQKENIIDESGMPKERFSAEFPKEGPSILRIQQVVRGDSAAYFCASSPFRDGAYEQYFGPGTRLTVT.

At least ten counts were recorded for this clonotype. The chain is built from TRBV20-1 and TRBJ2-2; no clear D. In germline, CDR1 is DFQATT, CDR2 SNEGSKA (reference sequence). The ends were cut back, 6 bases at V and 5 bases at J, with 13 bases in the middle. This CDR3 is 13 amino acids long. CDR3 protein: CSAPADGTGELFF. The CDR3 coding sequence is TGCAGTGCCCCGGCGGATGGAACCGGGGAGCTGTTTTTT.